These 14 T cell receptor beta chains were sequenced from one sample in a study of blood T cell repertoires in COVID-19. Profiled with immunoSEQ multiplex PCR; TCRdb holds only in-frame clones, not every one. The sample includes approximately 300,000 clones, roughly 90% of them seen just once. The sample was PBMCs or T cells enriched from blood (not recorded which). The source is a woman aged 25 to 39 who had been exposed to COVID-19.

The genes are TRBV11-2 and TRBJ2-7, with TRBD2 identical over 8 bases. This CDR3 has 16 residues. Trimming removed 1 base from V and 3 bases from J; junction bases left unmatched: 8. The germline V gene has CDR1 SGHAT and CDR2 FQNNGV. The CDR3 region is CASSLVGSGDYYEQYF. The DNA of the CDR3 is TGTGCCAGCAGCTTAGTTGGTAGCGGGGATTACTACGAGCAGTACTTC.

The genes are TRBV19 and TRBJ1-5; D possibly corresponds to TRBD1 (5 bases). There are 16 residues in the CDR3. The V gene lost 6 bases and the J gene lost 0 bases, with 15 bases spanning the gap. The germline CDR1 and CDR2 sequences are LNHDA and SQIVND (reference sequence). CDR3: CASSAWTQYSNQPQHF. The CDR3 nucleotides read TGTGCCAGTAGCGCCTGGACACAATATAGCAATCAGCCCCAGCATTTT. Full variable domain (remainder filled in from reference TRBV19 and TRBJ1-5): DGGITQSPKYLFRKEGQNVTLSCEQNLNHDAMYWYRQDPGQGLRLIYYSQIVNDFQKGDIAEGYSVSREKKESFPLTVTSAQKNPTAFYLCASSAWTQYSNQPQHFGDGTRLSIL.

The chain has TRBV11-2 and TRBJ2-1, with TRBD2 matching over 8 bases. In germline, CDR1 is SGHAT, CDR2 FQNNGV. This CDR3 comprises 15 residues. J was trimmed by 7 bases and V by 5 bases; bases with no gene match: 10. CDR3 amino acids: CASSQPGGLSNEQFF. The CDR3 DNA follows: TGTGCCAGCAGCCAACCGGGGGGGCTTAGTAATGAGCAGTTCTTC.

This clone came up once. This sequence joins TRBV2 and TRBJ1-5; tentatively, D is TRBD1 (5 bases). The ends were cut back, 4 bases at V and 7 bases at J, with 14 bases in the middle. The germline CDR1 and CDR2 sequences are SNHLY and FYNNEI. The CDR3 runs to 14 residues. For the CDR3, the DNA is TGTGCCAGCAGTGGACAGAACTTACGGCAGCCCCAGCATTTT. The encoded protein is CASSGQNLRQPQHF.

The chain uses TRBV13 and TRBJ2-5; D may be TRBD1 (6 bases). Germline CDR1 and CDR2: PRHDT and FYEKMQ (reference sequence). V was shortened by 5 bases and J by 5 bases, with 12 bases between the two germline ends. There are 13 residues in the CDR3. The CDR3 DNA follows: TGTGCCAGCAGCATCAGGCAGGGGGAGACCCAGTACTTC. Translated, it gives CASSIRQGETQYF.

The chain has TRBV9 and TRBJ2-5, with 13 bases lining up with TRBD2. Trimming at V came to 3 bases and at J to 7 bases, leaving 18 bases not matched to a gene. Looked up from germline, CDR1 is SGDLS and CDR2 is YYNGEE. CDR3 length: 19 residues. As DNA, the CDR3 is TGTGCCAGCAGCGAAGGTTTAACGACTAGCGGGGGGATATGGGCGACCCAGTACTTC. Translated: CASSEGLTTSGGIWATQYF.

The CDR3 DNA sequence: TGTGCCAGCAGCCTCCGACAGGGAGGCAGTGAAAAACTGTTTTTT. Its protein product is CASSLRQGGSEKLFF. The rearrangement joins TRBV7-9 to TRBJ1-4; 7 positions match TRBD1. The V gene end was trimmed by 5 bases and the J gene end by 7 bases; junction bases not matched to a gene: 10. The CDR3 totals 15 residues. Germline V CDR1 and CDR2: SEHNR, FQNEAQ (reference sequence).

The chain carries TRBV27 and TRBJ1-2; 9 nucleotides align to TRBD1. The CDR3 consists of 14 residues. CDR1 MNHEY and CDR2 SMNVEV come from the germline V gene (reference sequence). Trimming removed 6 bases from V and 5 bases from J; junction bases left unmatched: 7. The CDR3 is CASRKDRGGYGYTF. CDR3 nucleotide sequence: TGTGCCAGCAGAAAGGACAGGGGCGGATATGGCTACACCTTC.

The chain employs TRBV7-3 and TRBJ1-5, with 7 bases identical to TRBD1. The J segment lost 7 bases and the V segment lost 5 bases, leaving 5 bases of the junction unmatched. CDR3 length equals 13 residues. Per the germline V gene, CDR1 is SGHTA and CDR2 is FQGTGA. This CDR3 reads CASSRDRGQPQHF. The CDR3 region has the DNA TGTGCCAGCAGCCGGGACAGAGGGCAGCCCCAGCATTTT.

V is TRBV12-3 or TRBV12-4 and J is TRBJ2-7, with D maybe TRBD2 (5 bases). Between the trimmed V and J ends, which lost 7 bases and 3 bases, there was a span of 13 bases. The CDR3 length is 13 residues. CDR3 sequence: CASTLGEGYEQYF. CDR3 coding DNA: TGTGCCAGCACCTTAGGAGAGGGCTACGAGCAGTACTTC.

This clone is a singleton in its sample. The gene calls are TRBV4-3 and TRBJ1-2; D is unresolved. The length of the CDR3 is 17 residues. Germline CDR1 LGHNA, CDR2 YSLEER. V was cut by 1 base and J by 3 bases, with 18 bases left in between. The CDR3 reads CASSQGHSVRGDYGYTF. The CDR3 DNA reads TGCGCCAGCAGCCAAGGACACTCTGTCCGGGGTGACTATGGCTACACCTTC.

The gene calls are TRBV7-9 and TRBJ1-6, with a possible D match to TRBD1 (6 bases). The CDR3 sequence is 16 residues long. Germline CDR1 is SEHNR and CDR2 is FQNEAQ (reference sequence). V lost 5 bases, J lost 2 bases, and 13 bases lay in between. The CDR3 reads CASSQTQGPYNSPLHF. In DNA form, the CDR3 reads TGTGCCAGCAGCCAGACACAGGGCCCCTATAATTCACCCCTCCACTTT.

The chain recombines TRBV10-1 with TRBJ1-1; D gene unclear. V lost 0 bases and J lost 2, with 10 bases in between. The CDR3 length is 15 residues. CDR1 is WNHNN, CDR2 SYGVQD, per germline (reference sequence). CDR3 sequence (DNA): TGCGCCAGCAGTGAGTCGGGCGGGAAAAACACTGAAGCTTTCTTT. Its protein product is CASSESGGKNTEAFF.

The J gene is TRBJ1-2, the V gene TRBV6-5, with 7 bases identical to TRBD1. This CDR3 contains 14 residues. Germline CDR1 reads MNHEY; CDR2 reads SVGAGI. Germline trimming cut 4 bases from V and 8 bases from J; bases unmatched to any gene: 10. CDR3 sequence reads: CASSWDRRRGGYTF. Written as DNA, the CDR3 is TGTGCCAGCAGTTGGGACAGACGGCGAGGAGGCTACACCTTC.